One sample yielded the 8 T cell receptor beta chains listed below, sequenced in a study of cytomegalovirus exposure and HLA in healthy donors. Vbeta (60) and Jbeta (13) primers were used in the PCR. The protocol was immunoSEQ multiplex PCR, while the TCRdb copy is restricted to in-frame clones and leaves out a portion. The sample lists 170,000 or so clones; 65% to 80% were seen once. Source material: PBMCs. These receptors came from a woman aged 45-60 years in good health and CMV-seropositive.

The chain has TRBV7-2 and TRBJ1-4; no reliable D call. This CDR3 comprises 14 residues. Between the trimmed V and J ends, which lost 5 bases and 8 bases, there was a span of 15 bases. Looked up from germline, CDR1 is SGHTA and CDR2 is FQGNSA. The CDR3 reads CASSRDSGGEKLFF. CDR3 nucleotide sequence: TGTGCCAGCAGCCGAGACTCTGGAGGGGAAAAACTGTTTTTT.

This clone was detected once. The J gene is TRBJ2-7, the V gene TRBV30; tentatively, D is TRBD1 (6 bases). V was clipped by 4 bases and J by 1 base, with 14 bases between them. This CDR3 has 14 residues. CDR1 and CDR2 from the germline V gene are GTSNPN and SVGIG (reference sequence). The CDR3 DNA reads as TGTGCCTGGATCCCAAGGGGGTCTTCCTACGAGCAGTACTTC. Its translation is CAWIPRGSSYEQYF.

V gene TRBV10-3 combines with J gene TRBJ1-4; D is ambiguous. Per germline, CDR1 ENHRY and CDR2 SYGVKD. The CDR3 contains 12 residues. V was shortened by 0 bases and J by 15 bases, with 11 bases between the two germline ends. Here the CDR3 DNA reads TGTGCCATCAGTGAGTCTGAGGGTCCAGTGTTTTTT. Its protein product is CAISESEGPVFF.

This chain connects TRBV28 to TRBJ2-7, with TRBD2 matching over 12 bases. CDR3 size: 15 residues. Trimming at V came to 6 bases and at J to 1 base, leaving 4 bases not matched to a gene. Germline V lookup: CDR1 MDHEN, CDR2 SYDVKM. The CDR3 nucleotides are TGTGCCAGCAGGGACACTAGCGGGAGGTCCTACGAGCAGTACTTC. Translating gives CASRDTSGRSYEQYF.

The chain recombines TRBV19 with TRBJ1-1, with 10 bases identical to TRBD1. The CDR3 consists of 14 residues. Per the germline V gene, CDR1 is LNHDA and CDR2 is SQIVND (reference sequence). Trimming took 10 bases from V and 0 from J; bases not matched to a gene: 5. The CDR3 nucleotides are TGTGCCACCCGGGACAGGGGTATGAACACTGAAGCTTTCTTT. Translation: CATRDRGMNTEAFF.

This rearrangement joins TRBV7-2 to TRBJ1-4; weak D call: TRBD1 (6 bases). In germline, CDR1 is SGHTA, CDR2 FQGNSA. Trimming stripped 3 bases from V and 8 bases from J, with 16 bases between. This CDR3 comprises 15 residues. CDR3 in DNA: TGTGCCAGCAGCTTTTCAAAGGGGGGAGGGGAAAAACTGTTTTTT. Translation gives CASSFSKGGGEKLFF. The variable domain in full, with the rest retrieved from reference TRBV7-2 and TRBJ1-4, is GAGVSQSPSNKVTEKGKDVELRCDPISGHTALYWYRQSLGQGLEFLIYFQGNSAPDKSGLPSDRFSAERTGGSVSTLTIQRTQQEDSAVYLCASSFSKGGGEKLFFGSGTQLSVL.

V and J are TRBV25-1 and TRBJ2-3, with D possibly being TRBD2 (6 bases). CDR1 is MGHDK, CDR2 SYGVNS, per germline. V was clipped by 4 bases and J by 0 bases, with 8 bases between them. CDR3 length equals 14 residues. The CDR3 coding sequence is TGTGCCAGCAGTGTTGGGACTAGCACAGATACGCAGTATTTT. This sequence encodes CASSVGTSTDTQYF.

The genes are TRBV9 and TRBJ1-1; 7 positions match TRBD1. The V gene end was trimmed by 4 bases and the J gene end by 4 bases; junction bases not matched to a gene: 16. This CDR3 contains 17 residues. CDR1 is SGDLS and CDR2 is YYNGEE in the germline V gene. In DNA, the CDR3 is TGTGCCAGCAGCATGATAGGAACAGGGGTGGGACCCACTGAAGCTTTCTTT. Translating it yields CASSMIGTGVGPTEAFF. The full variable domain, rest sourced from reference TRBV9 and TRBJ1-1, is DSGVTQTPKHLITATGQRVTLRCSPRSGDLSVYWYQQSLDQGLQFLIQYYNGEERAKGNILERFSAQQFPDLHSELNLSSLELGDSALYFCASSMIGTGVGPTEAFFGQGTRLTVV.